This T cell receptor beta chain was sequenced for a study of blood T cell repertoires in COVID-19. Study overall: Researchers got acute and convalescent COVID-19 samples from the United States, Italy and Spain. From T cells, B-cell-depleted T cells, or PBMCs came the material, which was cDNA or gDNA.

Original methodology: Reference gene primer amplification in the assay estimated nucleated cell counts. TCRdb keeps only in-frame clones here, not all; method: immunoSEQ multiplex PCR. That table gives V, J and clone size, and the DNA gave D and trimming. The profile shows a few hundred thousand clones, 85% of them singletons. This CDR3 is 12 amino acids long. Trimming stripped 4 bases from V and 8 bases from J, with 11 bases between. Per germline, CDR1 MNHEY and CDR2 SVGEGT. Sequencing was done on a sample of peripheral blood. The chain combines TRBV6-2 or TRBV6-3 with TRBJ1-1; D is uncertain. This TCR was recovered from a man between 50 and 59 years old with active or convalescent COVID-19. This CDR3 reads CASSWGGPEAFF. The CDR3 coding sequence is TGTGCCAGCAGTTGGGGAGGACCCGAAGCTTTCTTT.